A single T cell receptor beta chain is shown here with its context. The participants were between about 18 and 90 years old and came from under 25 US areas. This record belongs to a study of blood T cell repertoires in COVID-19. Whole-study context: PBMCs, B-cell-depleted T cells, or T cells provided the cDNA or gDNA that made up the material.

Per the authors' pipeline: Cell counts per sample came from amplifying reference gene primers. Data came from immunoSEQ multiplex PCR; TCRdb stores just in-frame clones and leaves some out. Clone size and the V and J calls come from that table; the DNA yielded D and trimming. Of fewer than 600,000 clones in the sample, 70% to 90% were seen once. Germline trimming cut 5 bases from V and 3 bases from J; bases unmatched to any gene: 12. CDR3 length: 16 amino acids. CDR1 and CDR2 (germline): SEHNR, FQNEAQ (reference sequence). The chain recombines TRBV7-9 with TRBJ1-2, with 7 nucleotides matching TRBD1. The sample comprised PBMCs or T cells enriched from blood (not recorded which). The TCR originated in a woman aged 40 to 55 who had recovered from COVID-19. CDR3 sequence (DNA): TGTGCCAGCAGCCCGAATGACAGGGCGCCTTACTATGGCTACACCTTC. This codes for CASSPNDRAPYYGYTF. Filled out from reference TRBV7-9 and TRBJ1-2, the complete variable domain reads DTGVSQNPRHKITKRGQNVTFRCDPISEHNRLYWYRQTLGQGPEFLTYFQNEAQLEKSRLLSDRFSAERPKGSFSTLEIQRTEQGDSAMYLCASSPNDRAPYYGYTFGSGTRLTVV.